This passage covers 10 T cell receptor beta chains from one sample sequenced in a study of T cell responses to AZD1222 COVID-19 vaccine. Profiled with immunoSEQ multiplex PCR; TCRdb holds only in-frame clones, not every one. The sample carries 120,000 or so clones, 80% to 90% recorded once. Here the sequenced sample was peripheral blood, taken on day 0 of AZD1222 vaccination. Receptors originate from an adult in good health.

This clone was seen a single time. The chain links TRBV6-5 to TRBJ1-2; 7 bases are shared with TRBD1. The V gene's germline CDR1 is MNHEY and CDR2 SVGAGI. J was trimmed by 10 bases and V by 4 bases; bases with no gene match: 9. The CDR3 has 13 residues. CDR3 protein: CASSFQTGTNYTF. The CDR3 DNA reads TGTGCCAGCAGTTTTCAGACAGGGACAAACTACACCTTC.

The CDR3 sequence is CASSPMTSYEQYF. CDR3 bases: TGTGCCAGCTCACCAATGACCTCCTACGAGCAGTACTTC. The chain joins TRBV18 to TRBJ2-7; D unresolved. Trimming pared 2 bases from V and 0 bases from J, leaving 5 bases between. Per the germline V gene, CDR1 is KGHSH and CDR2 is LQKENI. This CDR3 spans 13 amino acids.

The gene calls are TRBV7-3 and TRBJ1-1; 8 nucleotides agree with TRBD1. V shed 5 bases and J 4 bases; nucleotides not matched to a gene: 12. Germline lookup yields CDR1 SGHTA and CDR2 FQGTGA. The CDR3 spans 16 residues. The chain's CDR3 is CASSQFPGTGGTEAFF. CDR3 DNA sequence: TGTGCCAGCAGCCAGTTCCCCGGGACAGGAGGCACTGAAGCTTTCTTT.

The V gene is TRBV2, the J gene TRBJ1-4, with D unresolved. Trimming shortened V by 0 bases and J by 6 bases, and 11 bases separated the two germline ends. This CDR3 region has 15 residues. Looked up from germline, CDR1 is SNHLY and CDR2 is FYNNEI. This chain's CDR3 is CASSEALITYEKLFF. The CDR3 DNA sequence: TGTGCCAGCAGTGAAGCGCTTATAACCTATGAAAAACTGTTTTTT.

The V and J genes are TRBV25-1 and TRBJ2-7; D may be TRBD1 (6 bases). The CDR3 contains 15 residues. Germline CDR1 is MGHDK and CDR2 is SYGVNS. The V end lost 6 bases, the J end lost 0 bases, and 15 bases lay between the germline ends. The CDR3 sequence is CASSPLGADSYEQYF. The CDR3, as DNA: TGTGCCAGCAGCCCTTTGGGGGCGGACTCCTACGAGCAGTACTTC.

This chain uses TRBV20-1 with TRBJ2-5; TRBD2 matches at 12 bases. The J segment lost 1 base and the V segment lost 3 bases, leaving 3 bases of the junction unmatched. The CDR3 extends over 15 amino acids. Germline CDR1 reads DFQATT; CDR2 reads SNEGSKA (reference sequence). In DNA form, the CDR3 reads TGCAGTGCTAGTGGGACTAGCGGGTCCCAAGAGACCCAGTACTTC. Its protein is CSASGTSGSQETQYF.

The V gene is TRBV30, the J gene TRBJ1-1; tentative D call: TRBD1 (6 bases). With 4 bases removed from V and 5 bases from J, the gap between germline ends came to 23 bases. Germline-derived CDR1 and CDR2 are GTSNPN and SVGIG (reference sequence). CDR3 length: 16 amino acids. The CDR3 region is CAWITRGKWRRTEAFF. The DNA of the CDR3 is TGTGCCTGGATTACCAGGGGAAAGTGGCGACGGACTGAAGCTTTCTTT. The full variable domain, rest sourced from reference TRBV30 and TRBJ1-1, is SQTIHQWPATLVQPVGSPLSLECTVEGTSNPNLYWYRQAAGRGLQLLFYSVGIGQISSEVPQNLSASRPQDRQFILSSKKLLLSDSGFYLCAWITRGKWRRTEAFFGQGTRLTVV.

This clone was detected only once. The V gene is TRBV7-8, the J gene TRBJ1-5; TRBD1 is a possible D gene (5 bases). The V gene's germline CDR1 is SGHVS and CDR2 FQNEAQ. The V and J ends lost 2 bases and 11 bases respectively, with 16 bases between them. The CDR3 is made up of 14 amino acids. The DNA for the CDR3 is TGTGCCAGCAGCTTACAGGGTCAAGTGGGGGCCCAGCATTTT. As protein: CASSLQGQVGAQHF.

This sequence joins TRBV4-1 and TRBJ2-3; TRBD2 aligns across 15 bases. The CDR3 runs 16 residues. CDR1 and CDR2 (germline): MGHRA, YSYEKL. With 4 bases clipped from V and 5 bases from J, the junction kept 4 bases outside the gene matches. CDR3 in amino acids: CASSLRTSGGGDTQYF. The CDR3 DNA reads as TGCGCCAGCAGCCTACGGACTAGCGGGGGGGGAGATACGCAGTATTTT.

This clone was picked up a small number of times. This chain uses TRBV30 with TRBJ2-7; 7 bases line up with TRBD1. The CDR3 loop spans 13 amino acids. V shed 4 bases and J 1 base; nucleotides not matched to a gene: 4. CDR1 GTSNPN and CDR2 SVGIG come from the germline V gene (reference sequence). CDR3 coding DNA: TGTGCCTGGACACCGGGACAGTCCTACGAGCAGTACTTC. Translating it yields CAWTPGQSYEQYF.